This T cell receptor (beta chain) came from a study of T-cell reconstitution after alpha-beta-depleted transplantation in children. Study results and caveats: One year after transplant, T-cell counts and diversity came mostly from newly produced T cells. Reported findings indicate that, about two months after transplant, alpha-beta T cells came from several hundred expanded clones, which were derived from non-depleted graft cells.

The CDR3 length is 19 residues. Trimming cost V 3 bases and J 3 bases; bases outside gene matches: 19. Germline V CDR1 and CDR2: LGHNA, YSLEER. This clonotype was counted a few times. Its target is unknown. Construction of the TCRbeta library involved unique molecular identifiers. TCRdb reprocessed the PCR reads via MiXCR and lists one record per CDR3 protein. The sample records about 600,000 distinct CDR3 sequences, about an eighth being singletons. Specimen: PBMCs, mostly from graft donor cells, collected 360 days after TCRalphabeta/CD19-depleted stem cell transplant. This chain connects TRBV4-3 to TRBJ2-7; TRBD2 matches 8 bases. This TCR was sampled from a male patient between 10 and 17 years old who had a stem cell transplant for acute myeloid leukemia, so the T cells may come from the graft donor. In DNA form, the CDR3 reads TGCGCCAGCAGCCAGAGACCCCCAGGACTAGCCCTCGGGTTCTACGAGCAGTACTTC. As protein: CASSQRPPGLALGFYEQYF.